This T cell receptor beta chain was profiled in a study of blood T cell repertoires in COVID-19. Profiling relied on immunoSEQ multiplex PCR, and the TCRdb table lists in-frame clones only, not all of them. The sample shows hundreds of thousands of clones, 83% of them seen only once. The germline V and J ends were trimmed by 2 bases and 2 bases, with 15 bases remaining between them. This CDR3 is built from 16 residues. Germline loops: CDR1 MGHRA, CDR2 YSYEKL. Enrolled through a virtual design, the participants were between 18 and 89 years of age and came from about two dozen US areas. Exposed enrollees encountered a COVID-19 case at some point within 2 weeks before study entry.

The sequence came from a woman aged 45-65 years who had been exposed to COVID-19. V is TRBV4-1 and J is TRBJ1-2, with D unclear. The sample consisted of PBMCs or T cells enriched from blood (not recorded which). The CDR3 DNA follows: TGCGCCAGCAGCCAACCTACCCCCGGGAGCAACTATGGCTACACCTTC. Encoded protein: CASSQPTPGSNYGYTF.